These 24 T cell receptor beta chains were sequenced from one sample in a study of OX40 agonist ivuxolimab in advanced cancers. Sequenced by immunoSEQ multiplex PCR; TCRdb stores in-frame clones only, minus some. The sample includes 55,000 to 65,000 clones, approximately 90% of them seen just once. Sequenced here: CD4+ or CD8+ T cells sorted from blood, sampled in a trial of the OX40 agonist ivuxolimab. These receptors all stem from an adult with an advanced solid tumor such as melanoma, head and neck, liver or kidney cancer.

V usage is TRBV5-4 and J usage is TRBJ1-2, with TRBD1 matching 12 bases. Germline CDR1 and CDR2: SGHNT and YYREEE (reference sequence). V dropped 0 bases and J dropped 3; count of bases not matched to a gene: 9. The CDR3 is 18 residues long. CDR3 sequence reads: CASSLGGTGGMLDYGYTF. CDR3 nucleotide sequence: TGTGCCAGCAGCTTGGGTGGGACAGGGGGCATGTTGGACTATGGCTACACCTTC.

The rearrangement joins TRBV6-5 to TRBJ2-5; 7 bases are a match to TRBD1. Unmatched junction bases numbered 2, after V lost 4 bases and J lost 3 bases. The CDR3 loop spans 13 amino acids. Germline V gives CDR1 MNHEY, CDR2 SVGAGI. The CDR3, as DNA: TGTGCCAGCAGTTCGACAGGGAAAGAGACCCAGTACTTC. This sequence encodes CASSSTGKETQYF.

The CDR3 DNA reads TGCAGCGTCAAGGGGGCGGGGGGCGGGGGCAATCAGCCCCAGCATTTT. Its translation is CSVKGAGGGGNQPQHF. The chain has TRBV29-1 and TRBJ1-5; 7 bases match TRBD1. There are 16 residues in the CDR3. Unmatched junction bases numbered 13, after V lost 6 bases and J lost 2 bases. Germline CDR1 is SQVTM and CDR2 is ANQGSEA.

V usage is TRBV6-5 and J usage is TRBJ2-1, with 7 bases aligning to TRBD1. Trimming took 0 bases from V and 3 from J; bases not matched to a gene: 2. The CDR3 has 15 amino acids. Germline V gene sequence: CDR1 MNHEY, CDR2 SVGAGI. Written as DNA, the CDR3 is TGTGCCAGCAGTTACTCGAGACAGGGCTACAATGAGCAGTTCTTC. Residues: CASSYSRQGYNEQFF.

This clone was seen just once. The chain is built from TRBV23-1 and TRBJ1-1; 8 bases line up with TRBD1. TRBV23-1 is identified as an open reading frame with a role that is uncertain. The CDR3 consists of 19 residues. The junction had 20 bases not matched to a gene; V was cut back by 3 bases and J by 5 bases. CDR3 loop: CASSQQEGARGRRRTEAFF. In nucleotides, the CDR3 is TGCGCCAGCAGTCAGCAGGAGGGGGCCAGGGGGCGTAGGAGGACTGAAGCTTTCTTT.

Of note for this clone: This sample includes further DNA sequences coding for the same CDR3. The V gene is TRBV18, the J gene TRBJ1-1; TRBD1 might be the D (5 bases). Per the germline V gene, CDR1 is KGHSH and CDR2 is LQKENI. The CDR3 spans 13 residues. V lost 3 bases, J lost 1 base, and 6 bases lay in between. CDR3 loop: CASSPGGNTEAFF. Here the CDR3 DNA reads TGTGCCAGCTCACCCGGGGGGAACACTGAAGCTTTCTTT.

V and J are TRBV28 and TRBJ2-7, with 8 bases that match TRBD1. Looked up from germline, CDR1 is MDHEN and CDR2 is SYDVKM. Losses at the gene ends were 3 bases for V and 9 bases for J; bases not matched to a gene: 7. CDR3 length equals 13 residues. The CDR3 is CASSFGQGSPQYF. CDR3 bases: TGTGCCAGCAGTTTTGGACAGGGAAGCCCGCAGTACTTC.

The V call is TRBV6-1, the J call TRBJ2-7, with 7 nucleotides matching TRBD1. Germline lookup yields CDR1 MNHNS and CDR2 SASEGT. V shed 8 bases and J 0 bases; nucleotides not matched to a gene: 4. CDR3 length: 13 amino acids. CDR3 in DNA: TGTGCCAGCTTTGGACAGGCCTCCTACGAGCAGTACTTC. Protein: CASFGQASYEQYF.

The chain has TRBV6-1 and TRBJ2-2, with D maybe TRBD1 (6 bases). Germline-derived CDR1 and CDR2 are MNHNS and SASEGT. V was trimmed by 7 bases and J by 2 bases, leaving 11 bases between them. CDR3 length: 14 residues. The CDR3 region is CASTPDRNTGELFF. The CDR3 nucleotides read TGTGCCAGCACCCCGGACAGAAACACCGGGGAGCTGTTTTTT.

The CDR3 DNA reads TGCGCCAGCAGCTCACTAGCGGGGGCTCCCACAGATACGCAGTATTTT. This codes for CASSSLAGAPTDTQYF. The chain couples TRBV5-1 to TRBJ2-3, with 11 nucleotides matching TRBD2. Germline V gene lookup returns CDR1 SGHRS and CDR2 YFSETQ. CDR3 length equals 16 residues. V dropped 3 bases and J dropped 2; count of bases not matched to a gene: 5.

The chain joins TRBV28 to TRBJ1-5, with unresolved D. Trimming cost V 2 bases and J 7 bases, with 12 bases left between them. This CDR3 contains 14 residues. Germline CDR1 reads MDHEN; CDR2 reads SYDVKM. The CDR3 DNA reads as TGTGCCAGCAGTTTACCTGGAGGGAACCAGCCCCAGCATTTT. Protein: CASSLPGGNQPQHF.

The chain links TRBV6-5 to TRBJ1-1; no definite D call. V was clipped by 0 bases and J by 10 bases, with 15 bases between them. CDR3 size: 14 residues. Germline-derived CDR1 and CDR2 are MNHEY and SVGAGI. The CDR3 here is CASSYSAGGLGAFF. The CDR3 DNA is TGTGCCAGCAGTTACTCAGCTGGCGGGCTAGGAGCTTTCTTT.

The rearrangement joins TRBV28 to TRBJ2-5; no definite D call. Germline V gene lookup returns CDR1 MDHEN and CDR2 SYDVKM. V lost 6 bases, J lost 1 base, and 12 bases lay in between. The CDR3 loop spans 14 amino acids. The CDR3 spells CASRPGQLQETQYF. The CDR3 coding sequence is TGTGCCAGCAGGCCCGGCCAACTCCAAGAGACCCAGTACTTC.

The chain links TRBV19 to TRBJ1-2; D unclear. Trimming took off 7 bases at V and 9 bases at J, with 18 bases between the two ends. The germline V gene has CDR1 LNHDA and CDR2 SQIVND (reference sequence). The CDR3 consists of 13 residues. The CDR3 loop reads CASKDWTAGRYTF. CDR3 sequence (DNA): TGTGCCAGTAAGGATTGGACTGCCGGTCGCTACACCTTC. Combining the CDR3 with reference TRBV19 and TRBJ1-2 gives the whole variable domain DGGITQSPKYLFRKEGQNVTLSCEQNLNHDAMYWYRQDPGQGLRLIYYSQIVNDFQKGDIAEGYSVSREKKESFPLTVTSAQKNPTAFYLCASKDWTAGRYTFGSGTRLTVV.

The chain joins TRBV28 to TRBJ2-7; no clear D gene. The germline V gene encodes CDR1 MDHEN and CDR2 SYDVKM. The CDR3 contains 14 residues. V lost 6 bases, J lost 3 bases, and 15 bases lay in between. CDR3 coding DNA: TGTGCCAGCAGCCACCACGGACCAAGCTACGAGCAGTACTTC. Residues: CASSHHGPSYEQYF. The variable domain in full, completed from reference TRBV28 and TRBJ2-7, reads DVKVTQSSRYLVKRTGEKVFLECVQDMDHENMFWYRQDPGLGLRLIYFSYDVKMKEKGDIPEGYSVSREKKERFSLILESASTNQTSMYLCASSHHGPSYEQYFGPGTRLTVT.

The chain carries TRBV28 and TRBJ1-2; 9 bases match TRBD1. CDR1 and CDR2 (germline): MDHEN, SYDVKM. The CDR3 runs 15 residues. V was clipped by 9 bases and J by 8 bases; unmatched bases: 16. The CDR3, as DNA: TGTGCCAGTCAAGCACCCGTAGGGACAGGGCAAGGCTACACCTTC. Translated, it gives CASQAPVGTGQGYTF.

CDR3 residues: CASSQGFGAFF. CDR3 DNA sequence: TGTGCCAGCAGCCAGGGTTTTGGGGCTTTCTTT. This sequence joins TRBV27 and TRBJ1-1, with a tentative D call TRBD1 (5 bases). Germline loops: CDR1 MNHEY, CDR2 SMNVEV (reference sequence). There are 11 residues in the CDR3. V lost 6 bases, J lost 11 bases, and 13 bases lay in between.

The V gene is TRBV7-6, the J gene TRBJ2-3; 9 bases align to TRBD2. Germline CDR1 SGHVS, CDR2 FNYEAQ. The CDR3 is made up of 16 amino acids. Trimming cost V 2 bases and J 3 bases; bases outside gene matches: 6. DNA of the CDR3: TGTGCCAGCAGCTTACTAGCGGGGCCCAGTACAGATACGCAGTATTTT. It yields the protein CASSLLAGPSTDTQYF.

The CDR3 sequence: CASSFLDGYGYTF. CDR3 sequence (DNA): TGTGCCAGCAGTTTCTTGGACGGCTATGGCTACACCTTC. The chain employs TRBV28 and TRBJ1-2; D remains ambiguous. The CDR3 is made up of 13 amino acids. The V and J ends lost 3 bases and 4 bases respectively, with 9 bases between them. CDR1 is MDHEN, CDR2 SYDVKM, per germline.

This clone occurred once. Here the CDR3 DNA reads TGTGCCAGCAGTTTAGATGAGGGGGCCAGGGGTATTTATCGGGGCTACACCTTC. This translates into CASSLDEGARGIYRGYTF. The chain has TRBV28 and TRBJ1-2, with TRBD1 identical over 7 bases. J was trimmed by 8 bases and V by 2 bases; bases with no gene match: 20. CDR3 length: 18 amino acids. CDR1 and CDR2 from the germline V gene are MDHEN and SYDVKM.

This chain joins TRBV4-1 and TRBJ1-6; 7 bases align to TRBD1. CDR1 and CDR2 from the germline V gene are MGHRA and YSYEKL. The CDR3 spans 17 residues. V dropped 0 bases and J dropped 7; count of bases not matched to a gene: 9. The CDR3 spells CASSQDSRDRGNSPLHF. The CDR3 DNA is TGCGCCAGCAGCCAAGATAGCCGGGACAGAGGGAATTCACCCCTCCACTTT.

The chain recombines TRBV5-6 with TRBJ2-4; TRBD1 matches 8 bases. Per germline, CDR1 SGHDT and CDR2 YYEEEE. V lost 4 bases and J lost 9; bases outside the gene matches: 9. The CDR3 covers 14 residues. CDR3 residues: CASSGSGGDGIQYF. The DNA for the CDR3 is TGTGCCAGCAGCGGGTCAGGGGGCGACGGCATTCAGTACTTC.

This clone occurred a few times. This rearrangement joins TRBV27 to TRBJ2-5, with 8 bases fitting TRBD2. V gave up 7 bases and J gave up 4 bases; unmatched junction bases: 14. CDR1 is MNHEY, CDR2 SMNVEV, per germline (reference sequence). This CDR3 has 16 residues. The CDR3 loop is CASTSGSSLSGETQYF. Written as DNA, the CDR3 is TGTGCCAGCACAAGCGGGAGTTCCCTTTCGGGAGAGACCCAGTACTTC.

The V call is TRBV28, the J call TRBJ2-7; 7 nucleotides match TRBD1. J lost 0 bases, V lost 4 bases, and 9 bases had no gene match. This CDR3 has 16 amino acids. CDR1 is MDHEN, CDR2 SYDVKM, per germline. The CDR3 bases are TGTGCCAGCAGTTCCCCAGGGGGTGATGGCTCCTACGAGCAGTACTTC. This gives the protein CASSSPGGDGSYEQYF.